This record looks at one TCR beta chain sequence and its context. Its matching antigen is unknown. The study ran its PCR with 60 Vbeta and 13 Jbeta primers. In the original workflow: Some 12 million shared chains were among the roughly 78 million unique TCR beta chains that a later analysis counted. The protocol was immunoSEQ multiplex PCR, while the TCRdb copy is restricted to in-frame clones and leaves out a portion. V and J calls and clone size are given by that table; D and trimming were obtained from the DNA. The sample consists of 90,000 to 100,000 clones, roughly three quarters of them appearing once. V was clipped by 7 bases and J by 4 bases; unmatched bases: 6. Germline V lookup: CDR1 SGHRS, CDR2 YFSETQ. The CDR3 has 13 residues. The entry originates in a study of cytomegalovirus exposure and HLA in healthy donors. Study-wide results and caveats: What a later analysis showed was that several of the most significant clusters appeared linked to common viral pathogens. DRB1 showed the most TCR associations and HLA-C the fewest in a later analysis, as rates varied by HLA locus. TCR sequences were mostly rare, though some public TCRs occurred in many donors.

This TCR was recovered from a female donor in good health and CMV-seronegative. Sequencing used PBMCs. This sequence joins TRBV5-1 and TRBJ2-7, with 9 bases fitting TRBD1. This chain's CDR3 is CASVTGGPYEQYF. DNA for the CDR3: TGCGCCAGCGTGACAGGGGGTCCTTACGAGCAGTACTTC.